This T cell receptor beta chain stems from a study of blood T cell repertoires in COVID-19. Germline values: CDR1 MDHEN, CDR2 SYDVKM. The CDR3 length is 13 residues. Trimming at V came to 5 bases and at J to 8 bases, leaving 2 bases not matched to a gene. Original processing notes: Reference gene primer amplification gave estimated nucleated cell counts. Method: immunoSEQ multiplex PCR; TCRdb's copy keeps in-frame clones and lacks some. That table is the source of V, J and clone size, and D and trimming were worked out from the DNA. The data hold 100,000 to 150,000 clones, with around 88% observed a single time.

The origin of this receptor is a human donor in a cohort sampled during active COVID-19. The V and J genes are TRBV28 and TRBJ2-1; 11 bases match TRBD2. Material for sequencing was peripheral blood. The CDR3 DNA follows: TGTGCCAGCAGTACGACTAGCGGGGATGAGCAGTTCTTC. It is translated as CASSTTSGDEQFF. Complete variable domain (other parts from reference TRBV28 and TRBJ2-1): DVKVTQSSRYLVKRTGEKVFLECVQDMDHENMFWYRQDPGLGLRLIYFSYDVKMKEKGDIPEGYSVSREKKERFSLILESASTNQTSMYLCASSTTSGDEQFFGPGTRLTVL.